This T cell receptor (beta chain) was obtained from a study of blood T cell repertoires in COVID-19. Study-wide context: The United States, Italy and Spain were the sources of the acute and convalescent COVID-19 samples. Sources were T cells, B-cell-depleted T cells, or PBMCs; the material itself was cDNA or gDNA.

Original methodology: Nucleated cell counts were estimated from reference gene primer amplification. Some clones are missing from TCRdb's copy, which holds only in-frame ones; the method was immunoSEQ multiplex PCR. From that table come the V and J calls and clone size; the DNA was used to work out D and trimming. This table has about 30,000 clones, 92% appearing once. This CDR3 comprises 13 residues. Between the trimmed V and J ends, which lost 6 bases and 3 bases, there was a span of 9 bases. In germline, CDR1 is MDHEN, CDR2 SYDVKM. This receptor was obtained from a man in his fifties with active COVID-19. Sequencing input: peripheral blood. The chain is built from TRBV28 and TRBJ1-5; unclear D gene. DNA of the CDR3: TGTGCCAGCAGAGAGGGAGACAATCAGCCCCAGCATTTT. This translates into CASREGDNQPQHF. Filled out from reference TRBV28 and TRBJ1-5, the complete variable domain reads DVKVTQSSRYLVKRTGEKVFLECVQDMDHENMFWYRQDPGLGLRLIYFSYDVKMKEKGDIPEGYSVSREKKERFSLILESASTNQTSMYLCASREGDNQPQHFGDGTRLSIL.